The T cell receptor beta chain described here comes from a study of cytomegalovirus exposure and HLA in healthy donors. Study overall: A prior study identified 117 million unique TCR beta sequences from about 179 million T cells. Study-wide points: Several V segments, TRBV6-2 and TRBV6-3 among them, could not be told apart and were dropped.

60 Vbeta and 13 Jbeta primers were used in PCR. TCRdb's copy holds only in-frame clones and misses some; the assay was immunoSEQ multiplex PCR. Of 60,000 to 90,000 clones detected, approximately 80% appear once; the ten largest clones hold around 18%. With regard to this clone: Antigen: not known.

Trimming cost V 6 bases and J 10 bases; bases outside gene matches: 16. Germline loops: CDR1 ENHRY, CDR2 SYGVKD. The CDR3 sequence is 16 residues long. This receptor was obtained from an older man in good health and CMV-seropositive. V and J are TRBV10-3 and TRBJ2-1; TRBD1 matches at 9 bases. Sequencing was done on a sample of PBMCs. DNA of the CDR3: TGTGCCATCAGGGACGGGAACCCCGGACAGGGGTACGAGCAGTTCTTC. Its translation is CAIRDGNPGQGYEQFF.